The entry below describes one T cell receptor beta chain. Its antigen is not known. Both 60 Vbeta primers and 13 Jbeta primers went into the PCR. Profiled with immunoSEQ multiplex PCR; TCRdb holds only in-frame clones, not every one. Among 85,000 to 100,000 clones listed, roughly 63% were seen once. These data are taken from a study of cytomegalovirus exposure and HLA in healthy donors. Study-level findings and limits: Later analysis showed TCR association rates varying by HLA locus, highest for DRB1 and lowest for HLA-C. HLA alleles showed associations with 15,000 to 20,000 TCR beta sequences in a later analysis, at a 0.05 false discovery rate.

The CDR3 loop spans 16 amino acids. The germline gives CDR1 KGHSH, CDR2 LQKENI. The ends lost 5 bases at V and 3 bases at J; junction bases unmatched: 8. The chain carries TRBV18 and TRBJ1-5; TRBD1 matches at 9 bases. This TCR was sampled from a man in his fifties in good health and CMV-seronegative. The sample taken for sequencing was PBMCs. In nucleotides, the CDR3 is TGTGCCAGCTCAATGCTGACAGGGGGAGACAATCAGCCCCAGCATTTT. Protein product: CASSMLTGGDNQPQHF.